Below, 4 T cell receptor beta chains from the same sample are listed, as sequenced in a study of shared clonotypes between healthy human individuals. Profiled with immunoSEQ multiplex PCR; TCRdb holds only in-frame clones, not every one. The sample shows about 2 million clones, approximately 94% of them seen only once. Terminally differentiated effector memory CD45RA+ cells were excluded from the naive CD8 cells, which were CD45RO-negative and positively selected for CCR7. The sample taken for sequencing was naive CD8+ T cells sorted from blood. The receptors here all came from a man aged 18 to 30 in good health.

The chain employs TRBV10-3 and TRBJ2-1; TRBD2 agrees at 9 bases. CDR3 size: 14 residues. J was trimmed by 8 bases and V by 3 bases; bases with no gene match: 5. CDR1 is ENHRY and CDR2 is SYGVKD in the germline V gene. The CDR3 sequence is CAISDLVAGDEQFF. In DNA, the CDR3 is TGTGCCATCAGTGATTTGGTAGCGGGAGATGAGCAGTTCTTC.

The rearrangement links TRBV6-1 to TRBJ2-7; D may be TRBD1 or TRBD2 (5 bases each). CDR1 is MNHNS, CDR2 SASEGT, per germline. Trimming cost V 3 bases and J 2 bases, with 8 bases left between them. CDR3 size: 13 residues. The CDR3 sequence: CASSEGETYEQYF. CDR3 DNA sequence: TGTGCCAGCAGTGAGGGGGAAACCTACGAGCAGTACTTC.

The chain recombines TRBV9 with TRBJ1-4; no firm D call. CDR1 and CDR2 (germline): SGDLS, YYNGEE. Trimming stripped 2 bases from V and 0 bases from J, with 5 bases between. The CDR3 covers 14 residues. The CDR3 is CASSVEATNEKLFF. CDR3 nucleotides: TGTGCCAGCAGCGTGGAGGCAACTAATGAAAAACTGTTTTTT.

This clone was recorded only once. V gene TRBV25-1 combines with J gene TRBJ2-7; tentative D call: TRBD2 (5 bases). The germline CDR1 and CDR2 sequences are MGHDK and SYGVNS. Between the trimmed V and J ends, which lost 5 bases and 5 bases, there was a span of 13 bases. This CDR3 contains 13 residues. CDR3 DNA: TGTGCCAGCAGTAGAGGGTCCGGGGACGAGCAGTACTTC. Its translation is CASSRGSGDEQYF.